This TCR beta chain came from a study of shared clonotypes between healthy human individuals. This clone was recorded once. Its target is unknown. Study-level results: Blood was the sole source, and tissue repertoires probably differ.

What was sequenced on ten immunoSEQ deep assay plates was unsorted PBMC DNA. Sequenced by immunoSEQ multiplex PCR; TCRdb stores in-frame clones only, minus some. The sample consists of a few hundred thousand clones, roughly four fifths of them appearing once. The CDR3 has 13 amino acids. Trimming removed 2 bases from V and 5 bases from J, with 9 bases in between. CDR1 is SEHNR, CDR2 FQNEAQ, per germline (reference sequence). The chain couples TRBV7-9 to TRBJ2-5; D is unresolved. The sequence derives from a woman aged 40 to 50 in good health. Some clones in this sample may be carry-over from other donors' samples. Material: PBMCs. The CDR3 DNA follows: TGTGCCAGCAGCTTAATAAGGGCCGAGACCCAGTACTTC. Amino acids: CASSLIRAETQYF.